These 18 T cell receptor beta chains were sequenced from one sample in a study of shared clonotypes between healthy human individuals. Naive CD8 cells comprised CD45RO-negative, CCR7-positively selected cells, excluding terminally differentiated effector memory CD45RA+ cells. Measured with immunoSEQ multiplex PCR; TCRdb has only the in-frame clones, and not every one. Of some 2,000,000 clones in the sample, about 95% were seen once. What was sequenced was naive CD8+ T cells sorted from blood. The receptors originated from a man aged 18 to 30 in good health.

This chain joins TRBV7-6 and TRBJ2-3, with 13 positions matching TRBD2. This CDR3 has 16 amino acids. In germline, CDR1 is SGHVS, CDR2 FNYEAQ. The junction had 7 bases not matched to a gene; V was cut back by 5 bases and J by 5 bases. The CDR3, as DNA: TGTGCCAGCAGCCCCGGACTAGCGGGAGAGGTAGATACGCAGTATTTT. Translation gives CASSPGLAGEVDTQYF.

This chain links TRBV2 with TRBJ1-6, with TRBD1 identical over 11 bases. With V trimmed by 3 bases and J by 10 bases, 5 bases remained unmatched. Germline-derived CDR1 and CDR2 are SNHLY and FYNNEI. This CDR3 comprises 15 residues. The CDR3 sequence is CASSDDRTGGSPLHF. The CDR3 coding sequence is TGTGCCAGCAGTGATGATAGGACAGGGGGCTCACCCCTCCACTTT.

V usage is TRBV5-6 and J usage is TRBJ2-1, with D perhaps matching TRBD1 (6 bases). Trimming pared 3 bases from V and 3 bases from J, leaving 7 bases between. The CDR3 consists of 13 residues. Per the germline V gene, CDR1 is SGHDT and CDR2 is YYEEEE. The CDR3, as DNA: TGTGCCAGCAGCTCAGGGGTCTACAATGAGCAGTTCTTC. This encodes CASSSGVYNEQFF. The variable domain in full, with the rest retrieved from reference TRBV5-6 and TRBJ2-1, is DAGVTQSPTHLIKTRGQQVTLRCSPKSGHDTVSWYQQALGQGPQFIFQYYEEEERQRGNFPDRFSGHQFPNYSSELNVNALLLGDSALYLCASSSGVYNEQFFGPGTRLTVL.

This chain joins TRBV5-1 and TRBJ2-5, with TRBD1 matching over 8 bases. The J call may be in error: the DNA end matches TRBJ2-7 better. Per the germline V gene, CDR1 is SGHRS and CDR2 is YFSETQ. This CDR3 has 15 residues. CDR3 loop: CASSLDQGAVYEQYF. CDR3 bases: TGCGCCAGCAGCTTGGATCAGGGGGCAGTCTACGAGCAGTACTTC.

This clone was detected only once. The V call is TRBV9, the J call TRBJ2-5; tentative D call: TRBD1 (6 bases). Germline CDR1 and CDR2: SGDLS and YYNGEE. The CDR3 length is 14 residues. Trimming took off 2 bases at V and 5 bases at J, with 13 bases between the two ends. The CDR3 loop reads CASSVEGQGETQYF. CDR3 DNA: TGTGCCAGCAGCGTCGAGGGGCAGGGGGAGACCCAGTACTTC.

The chain joins TRBV10-2 to TRBJ1-1; no clear D. The CDR3 contains 13 residues. The germline V gene encodes CDR1 WSHSY and CDR2 SAAADI. V lost 4 bases to trimming and J lost 4 bases, with 10 bases between them. Here the CDR3 reads CASSVGRTTEAFF. CDR3 nucleotide sequence: TGCGCCAGCAGTGTTGGGAGGACCACTGAAGCTTTCTTT.

The chain couples TRBV7-2 to TRBJ2-7, with TRBD2 matching over 11 bases. The CDR3 spans 18 residues. Germline V gene lookup returns CDR1 SGHTA and CDR2 FQGNSA. J gave up 5 bases and V 5 bases, and 17 bases lay outside the gene matches. CDR3 in amino acids: CASSPRSVAGGPLDEQYF. In nucleotides, the CDR3 is TGTGCCAGCAGCCCCAGGTCCGTAGCGGGGGGGCCTCTAGACGAGCAGTACTTC.

This chain links TRBV29-1 with TRBJ2-5; D is possibly TRBD1 (5 bases). CDR1 and CDR2 from the germline V gene are SQVTM and ANQGSEA. This CDR3 region has 14 residues. V lost 5 bases and J 4 bases, leaving 17 bases between the germline ends. The CDR3 here is CSVSPSGLGETQYF. As DNA, the CDR3 is TGCAGCGTTTCCCCCTCAGGGCTCGGAGAGACCCAGTACTTC.

The chain uses TRBV4-1 and TRBJ2-7, with D perhaps TRBD2 (5 bases). The CDR3 sequence is 17 residues long. Germline-derived CDR1 and CDR2 are MGHRA and YSYEKL. V lost 0 bases to trimming and J lost 2 bases, with 17 bases between them. The CDR3 spells CASSQDLLARTPYEQYF. The CDR3 nucleotides are TGCGCCAGCAGCCAAGATCTCCTAGCTAGAACCCCCTACGAGCAGTACTTC.

The V call is TRBV7-8, the J call TRBJ1-5; D call uncertain. V lost 5 bases, J lost 8 bases, and 10 bases lay in between. In germline, CDR1 is SGHVS, CDR2 FQNEAQ. The CDR3 consists of 12 residues. CDR3 protein: CASSRSIEPQHF. The DNA of the CDR3 is TGTGCCAGCAGCCGATCAATCGAGCCCCAGCATTTT.

The chain employs TRBV27 and TRBJ1-3; 7 nucleotides line up with TRBD1. Germline assignment: CDR1 MNHEY and CDR2 SMNVEV (reference sequence). This CDR3 contains 15 residues. The J segment lost 2 bases and the V segment lost 0 bases, leaving 1 base of the junction unmatched. The CDR3 nucleotides read TGTGCCAGCAGTTTATCGGGACAGACTGGAAACACCATATATTTT. Translated: CASSLSGQTGNTIYF.

The CDR3 loop is CASSTGRDEQFF. The DNA of the CDR3 is TGTGCCAGCAGTACAGGGAGGGATGAGCAGTTCTTC. The chain uses TRBV6-5 and TRBJ2-1; D might be TRBD2 (7 bases). This CDR3 is 12 amino acids long. Between the trimmed V and J ends, which lost 5 bases and 8 bases, there was a span of 10 bases. CDR1 is MNHEY, CDR2 SVGAGI, per germline.

The rearrangement uses TRBV18 and TRBJ2-7, with a weak D call TRBD1 (5 bases). V was cut by 6 bases and J by 3 bases, with 18 bases left in between. This CDR3 spans 15 amino acids. Germline V lookup: CDR1 KGHSH, CDR2 LQKENI. The DNA for the CDR3 is TGTGCCAGCTCCCCTACACAGGACCCCTTCTACGAGCAGTACTTC. It yields the protein CASSPTQDPFYEQYF.

For the CDR3, the DNA is TGCGCCAGCAGCTTGGAGAATGCGAATGAGCAGTTCTTC. Amino acid sequence: CASSLENANEQFF. This chain joins TRBV5-1 and TRBJ2-1; D gene uncertain. The CDR3 consists of 13 residues. The ends were cut back, 0 bases at V and 7 bases at J, with 8 bases in the middle. Germline V gene sequence: CDR1 SGHRS, CDR2 YFSETQ. The entire variable domain, with the rest obtained from reference TRBV5-1 and TRBJ2-1, is as follows: KAGVTQTPRYLIKTRGQQVTLSCSPISGHRSVSWYQQTPGQGLQFLFEYFSETQRNKGNFPGRFSGRQFSNSRSEMNVSTLELGDSALYLCASSLENANEQFFGPGTRLTVL.

This clone appeared a few times. Additional DNA sequences in this sample encode the identical CDR3. V is TRBV9 and J is TRBJ2-7, with unresolved D. Germline assignment: CDR1 SGDLS and CDR2 YYNGEE. The length of the CDR3 is 13 residues. Trimming cost V 0 bases and J 3 bases, with 7 bases left between them. DNA for the CDR3: TGTGCCAGCAGCGTAGGGTCGGACTACGAGCAGTACTTC. The encoded protein is CASSVGSDYEQYF. The complete variable domain, with remaining parts taken from reference TRBV9 and TRBJ2-7, reads DSGVTQTPKHLITATGQRVTLRCSPRSGDLSVYWYQQSLDQGLQFLIQYYNGEERAKGNILERFSAQQFPDLHSELNLSSLELGDSALYFCASSVGSDYEQYFGPGTRLTVT.

V and J are TRBV11-2 and TRBJ2-2, with 9 bases identical to TRBD1. V lost 5 bases and J lost 5; bases outside the gene matches: 18. The germline V gene encodes CDR1 SGHAT and CDR2 FQNNGV. The CDR3 is 19 residues long. The CDR3 bases are TGTGCCAGCAGCCGCGCCCCGGGACAGGGTGGAAGGGAGACCGGGGAGCTGTTTTTT. Translating it yields CASSRAPGQGGRETGELFF. The complete variable domain, with remaining parts taken from reference TRBV11-2 and TRBJ2-2, reads EAGVAQSPRYKIIEKRQSVAFWCNPISGHATLYWYQQILGQGPKLLIQFQNNGVVDDSQLPKDRFSAERLKGVDSTLKIQPAKLEDSAVYLCASSRAPGQGGRETGELFFGEGSRLTVL.

The V gene is TRBV28, the J gene TRBJ1-1, with TRBD1 identical over 12 bases. The CDR3 is 15 amino acids. V was pared by 8 bases and J by 6 bases, with 10 bases of the junction left unmatched. Germline CDR1 and CDR2: MDHEN and SYDVKM. This chain's CDR3 is CASCWDRGQRSEAFF. CDR3 nucleotide sequence: TGTGCCAGCTGCTGGGACAGGGGGCAACGGTCTGAAGCTTTCTTT.

This clone has only one observation. V usage is TRBV30 and J usage is TRBJ2-1; 11 bases map to TRBD1. The CDR3 length is 13 residues. V shed 2 bases and J 10 bases; nucleotides not matched to a gene: 4. Germline V gene sequence: CDR1 GTSNPN, CDR2 SVGIG (reference sequence). Written as DNA, the CDR3 is TGTGCCTGGAGTCGGACAGGGGGCGAAGAGCAGTTCTTC. This codes for CAWSRTGGEEQFF.